These 8 T cell receptor beta chains were all obtained from the same sample, sequenced in a study of identical twins (dated by TCRdb to between 2015 and 2016). The protocol used for the library was 5' RACE. Sequencing used an Illumina HiSeq 2000. The public reads were quality trimmed at Q25 with fastp and then assembled into clones with MiXCR by TCRdb, keeping productive beta chains. Here each entry gathers all rows of one CDR3 protein and keeps the most common genes and DNA. The sample profile shows a few hundred thousand distinct CDR3 sequences; about 11% of them were found once. Jointly, the top ten make up 9% to 10% of the sample. Sequenced material: memory T cells sorted from blood. The label giving this sample's cell subset or site can be read as: CD45RO+ enriched T cells. These receptors were obtained from a man aged 50-60 years in good health.

The CDR3 reads CSARGGTRTDTQYF. DNA of the CDR3: TGCAGTGCTAGGGGCGGGACCCGCACAGATACGCAGTATTTT. This chain connects TRBV20-1 to TRBJ2-3, with D maybe TRBD2 (6 bases). The V end was cut by 3 bases, the J end by 1 base, with 11 bases between. The V gene's germline CDR1 is DFQATT and CDR2 SNEGSKA (reference sequence). The CDR3 runs to 14 residues.

This clonotype was observed once. This chain uses TRBV4-3 with TRBJ2-7; 7 bases line up with TRBD1. CDR3 length: 14 amino acids. Germline V CDR1 and CDR2: LGHNA, YSLEER. The ends lost 1 base at V and 7 bases at J; junction bases unmatched: 7. The CDR3 loop is CASSQVRGQGEQYF. Written as DNA, the CDR3 is TGCGCCAGCAGCCAAGTAAGGGGGCAGGGTGAGCAGTACTTC.

The V gene is TRBV9, the J gene TRBJ2-5; either TRBD1 or TRBD2 may fit D (5 bases each). The CDR3 covers 16 residues. Germline CDR1 SGDLS, CDR2 YYNGEE. The germline V and J ends were trimmed by 0 bases and 4 bases, with 16 bases remaining between them. CDR3 sequence reads: CASSVGGGGRGETQYF. DNA for the CDR3: TGTGCCAGCAGCGTAGGGGGTGGGGGACGTGGAGAGACCCAGTACTTC.

There are many counts of this clonotype. In nucleotides, the CDR3 is TGCAGTGCTAGAGATCTGAGGACTAGCGGTTACAATGAGCAGTTCTTC. Its translation: CSARDLRTSGYNEQFF. The V and J genes are TRBV20-1 and TRBJ2-1; 10 positions agree with TRBD2. The V and J ends lost 0 bases and 4 bases, in that order; junction bases with no gene match: 6. The CDR3 consists of 16 residues. The V gene's germline CDR1 is DFQATT and CDR2 SNEGSKA (reference sequence).

There are many counts of this clonotype. The chain recombines TRBV20-1 with TRBJ2-5; no clear D. This CDR3 has 14 amino acids. The V end was cut by 0 bases, the J end by 5 bases, with 13 bases between. Germline loops: CDR1 DFQATT, CDR2 SNEGSKA (reference sequence). CDR3 sequence: CSARDGRVGETQYF. CDR3 bases: TGCAGTGCTAGAGATGGCCGGGTTGGGGAGACCCAGTACTTC.

The CDR3 DNA follows: TGTGCCAGCAGCCAGATTCTCCCCTTTACTAGCGGGATTGAGACCCAGTACTTC. It is translated as CASSQILPFTSGIETQYF. The chain carries TRBV14 and TRBJ2-5; 10 positions agree with TRBD2. The germline gives CDR1 SGHDN, CDR2 FVKESK. This CDR3 has 18 amino acids. J lost 5 bases, V lost 3 bases, and 15 bases had no gene match.

The rearrangement uses TRBV20-1 and TRBJ2-1; 10 positions agree with TRBD2. V trimming: 6 bases; J trimming: 10 bases; junction bases outside the gene matches: 12. The CDR3 extends over 14 amino acids. The germline CDR1 and CDR2 sequences are DFQATT and SNEGSKA (reference sequence). Written as DNA, the CDR3 is TGCAGTGCCCAGACAGGGAGCGGGGGGGGGGAGCAGTTCTTC. This translates into CSAQTGSGGGEQFF.

This clonotype was counted at least ten times. This chain uses TRBV4-3 with TRBJ2-1; 10 nucleotides match TRBD2. The CDR3 consists of 16 residues. Germline V gives CDR1 LGHNA, CDR2 YSLEER. Germline trimming cut 3 bases from V and 0 bases from J; bases unmatched to any gene: 2. CDR3 in DNA: TGCGCCAGCAGCCACCCTAGCGGGAGCTCCTACAATGAGCAGTTCTTC. Its translation is CASSHPSGSSYNEQFF.